What follows are 17 T cell receptor beta chains derived from one specimen sequenced in a study of identical twins (TCRdb year 2016). Library preparation used 5' RACE. Sequencing used an Illumina HiSeq 2000. The public reads were run again by TCRdb, first through fastp at Q25 and then through MiXCR, and only productive beta chains were kept. Rows are unified per CDR3 protein, each entry keeping the most common DNA and genes. The sample table records hundreds of thousands of distinct CDR3 sequences; 8.6% of these occur just once. Of the sample, 0.75% to 1% falls within the top ten clones. The same data also contributed to another study, on yellow fever vaccine responses in identical twins.

The specimen was PBMCs. Receptors originate from a woman in her late teens or twenties in good health.

A few counts support this clonotype. The chain combines TRBV12-3 or TRBV12-4 with TRBJ2-5, with TRBD1 matching over 8 bases. CDR3 length equals 14 residues. J gave up 5 bases and V 5 bases, and 7 bases lay outside the gene matches. The CDR3 DNA follows: TGTGCCAGCAGTCTCCGACAGGGGTGGGAGACCCAGTACTTC. It encodes CASSLRQGWETQYF.

This rearrangement joins TRBV7-9 to TRBJ2-1; 10 nucleotides line up with TRBD1. Germline V gene lookup returns CDR1 SEHNR and CDR2 FQNEAQ (reference sequence). This CDR3 is 17 amino acids long. J was trimmed by 6 bases and V by 4 bases; bases with no gene match: 12. The CDR3: CASSSSLGTGALNEQFF. Here the CDR3 DNA reads TGTGCCAGCAGCTCGAGCCTCGGGACAGGGGCGCTCAATGAGCAGTTCTTC.

This clonotype was detected a few times. V is TRBV7-2 and J is TRBJ2-2; no firm D call. This CDR3 is built from 14 residues. V was cut by 4 bases and J by 0 bases, with 6 bases left in between. Germline V gene sequence: CDR1 SGHTA, CDR2 FQGNSA. The DNA for the CDR3 is TGTGCCAGCAGCTCGAACTCGAACACCGGGGAGCTGTTTTTT. Encoded protein: CASSSNSNTGELFF.

Many counts were recorded for this clonotype. The chain couples TRBV20-1 to TRBJ2-7; TRBD2 matches at 8 bases. The CDR3 has 14 residues. Trimming took 5 bases from V and 5 from J; bases not matched to a gene: 11. Germline V gene sequence: CDR1 DFQATT, CDR2 SNEGSKA (reference sequence). The CDR3 DNA is TGCAGTGCTCATCCTACCGGGACTAGGGACGAGCAGTACTTC. Its translation is CSAHPTGTRDEQYF.

V and J are TRBV20-1 and TRBJ2-7; D might be TRBD2 (7 bases). The CDR3 runs to 15 residues. Germline V CDR1 and CDR2: DFQATT, SNEGSKA (reference sequence). The germline V and J ends were trimmed by 5 bases and 3 bases, with 20 bases remaining between them. The CDR3 coding sequence is TGCAGTGCTCAAGATGGCAGGGGAGGGTACTACGAGCAGTACTTC. Translating it yields CSAQDGRGGYYEQYF.

There are many counts of this clonotype. The J gene is TRBJ2-2, the V gene TRBV4-2; either TRBD1 or TRBD2 may supply D (6 bases each). The CDR3 is 17 amino acids. V was cut by 2 bases and J by 4 bases, with 17 bases left in between. From germline, CDR1 is LGHNA and CDR2 YNFKEQ. CDR3 sequence: CASSQPHGGPVTGELFF. In DNA, the CDR3 is TGTGCCAGCAGCCAACCTCATGGGGGGCCGGTCACCGGGGAGCTGTTTTTT.

This clonotype was recorded many times. As the CDR3 is not closed by the conserved phenylalanine or tryptophan, this likely results from a read error. No DNA is shown, since the ends of the CDR3 on it are uncertain; the CDR3 is the one TCRdb lists. The chain couples TRBV12-3 or TRBV12-4 to TRBJ1-1. The CDR3 spans 13 residues, counting both ends. The CDR3: CASSAGRLNPHSI.

This clonotype was seen ten or more times. The chain uses TRBV6-1 and TRBJ2-7; 9 positions match TRBD1. The CDR3 is 13 amino acids. CDR1 and CDR2 (germline): MNHNS, SASEGT. Trimming took 6 bases from V and 2 from J; bases not matched to a gene: 2. The CDR3 here is CASRRQGAYEQYF. CDR3 DNA sequence: TGTGCCAGCAGGAGACAGGGGGCCTACGAGCAGTACTTC.

This clonotype was seen a few times. The gene calls are TRBV10-3 and TRBJ1-2, with D possibly matching TRBD1 (5 bases). Looked up from germline, CDR1 is ENHRY and CDR2 is SYGVKD. Trimming took off 0 bases at V and 6 bases at J, with 11 bases between the two ends. This CDR3 region has 14 residues. The CDR3 region is CAISESTGGHGYTF. The CDR3 DNA reads as TGTGCCATCAGTGAGTCGACCGGGGGTCATGGCTACACCTTC.

Ten or more counts support this clonotype. The chain combines TRBV7-2 with TRBJ2-5; D not resolved. V was cut by 2 bases and J by 2 bases, with 6 bases left in between. From germline, CDR1 is SGHTA and CDR2 FQGNSA. The CDR3 covers 13 residues. CDR3 sequence: CASSLHRQETQYF. DNA for the CDR3: TGTGCCAGCAGCTTACACAGACAAGAGACCCAGTACTTC.

This clonotype was seen a handful of times. V is TRBV6-5 and J is TRBJ2-3; 8 nucleotides align to TRBD2. Germline CDR1 is MNHEY and CDR2 is SVGAGI. The V gene end was trimmed by 0 bases and the J gene end by 3 bases; junction bases not matched to a gene: 8. CDR3 length: 17 residues. In nucleotides, the CDR3 is TGTGCCAGCAGTTACTCGTATCCCGGGGGGGCAACAGATACGCAGTATTTT. The encoded protein is CASSYSYPGGATDTQYF.

This clonotype was observed a handful of times. The chain uses TRBV4-2 and TRBJ1-4; D call uncertain. The V gene's germline CDR1 is LGHNA and CDR2 YNFKEQ. V was cut by 2 bases and J by 8 bases, with 12 bases left in between. This CDR3 has 14 residues. CDR3 sequence (DNA): TGTGCCAGCAGCCAAACTGGGTATCGAGAAAAACTGTTTTTT. Residues: CASSQTGYREKLFF.

The V and J genes are TRBV14 and TRBJ1-2; TRBD1 aligns across 7 bases. The ends lost 4 bases at V and 8 bases at J; junction bases unmatched: 13. Germline loops: CDR1 SGHDN, CDR2 FVKESK. This CDR3 spans 15 amino acids. For the CDR3, the DNA is TGTGCCAGCAGCCGTAACCTAGGGGGCGCGGGCGGCTACACCTTC. Translated: CASSRNLGGAGGYTF.

Only a few counts were recorded for this clonotype. This rearrangement joins TRBV14 to TRBJ2-1; TRBD1 matches at 8 bases. V lost 4 bases and J lost 9; bases outside the gene matches: 14. This CDR3 comprises 16 residues. Germline-derived CDR1 and CDR2 are SGHDN and FVKESK. CDR3 residues: CASSPLQGGRFSEQFF. The CDR3 coding sequence is TGTGCCAGCAGCCCACTACAGGGGGGTCGGTTCAGTGAGCAGTTCTTC.

This clonotype has ten or more counts. V and J are TRBV5-1 and TRBJ2-7, with 9 bases fitting TRBD1. The CDR3 extends over 17 amino acids. With V trimmed by 3 bases and J by 0 bases, 10 bases remained unmatched. CDR1 is SGHRS and CDR2 is YFSETQ in the germline V gene. CDR3 sequence reads: CASSSTHGQGISYEQYF. CDR3 nucleotides: TGCGCCAGCAGCTCAACTCACGGACAGGGGATCTCCTACGAGCAGTACTTC.

This clonotype was detected a few times. The chain joins TRBV9 to TRBJ2-7; weak D call: TRBD1 (6 bases). The CDR3 length is 14 residues. Trimming left V 0 bases short and J 7 bases short, with 14 bases between. Germline values: CDR1 SGDLS, CDR2 YYNGEE. The CDR3 region has the DNA TGTGCCAGCAGCGTAGGGGACACCCTTCGAGAGCAGTACTTC. Translated, it gives CASSVGDTLREQYF.

This clonotype was seen more than once but under ten times. J is TRBJ2-1 and V is TRBV20-1; D not certain. V was cut by 2 bases and J by 7 bases, with 3 bases left in between. Germline V lookup: CDR1 DFQATT, CDR2 SNEGSKA (reference sequence). This CDR3 is 10 amino acids long. Here the CDR3 reads CSARPNEQFF. Written as DNA, the CDR3 is TGCAGTGCTAGACCAAATGAGCAGTTCTTC.